A single sample is the source of the 25 T cell receptor beta chains below, sequenced in a study of regulatory T cells in long-lasting Graves disease. The TCR beta library used iRepertoire HTBI primers with Arm-PCR amplification of CDR3. TCRdb re-called the multiplex PCR reads with MiXCR, one entry per CDR3 protein. The table has some 470,000 distinct CDR3 sequences, about 22% seen once. This sample's time point: persistent/refractory GD, antithyroid drugs over 5 years with positive TRAb. PBMC-extracted RNA yielded the TCR library. This specimen consisted of peripheral blood mononuclear cells (PBMCs), obtained when the disease was refractory, from a patient treated with antithyroid drugs. The receptors shown here come from a female donor with Graves disease.

Many counts were recorded for this clonotype. This chain connects TRBV27 to TRBJ2-7; tentative D call: TRBD1 (6 bases). Trimming took off 6 bases at V and 2 bases at J, with 14 bases between the two ends. The V gene's germline CDR1 is MNHEY and CDR2 SMNVEV (reference sequence). The CDR3 has 14 amino acids. The CDR3 loop reads CASRLSTGAYEQYF. The CDR3 region has the DNA TGTGCCAGCAGGCTGTCGACAGGAGCCTACGAGCAGTACTTC.

This clonotype was found many times. The chain is built from TRBV6-9 and TRBJ1-2; D not certain. CDR3 size: 11 residues. Germline CDR1 is MNHGY and CDR2 is SVAAGI. V lost 3 bases and J lost 10, with 9 bases in between. The CDR3 loop reads CASSYQDLYTF. The CDR3 bases are TGTGCCAGCAGTTACCAGGACCTCTACACCTTC.

This clonotype was picked up a small number of times. This chain connects TRBV19 to TRBJ1-5, with a tentative D call TRBD1 (5 bases). The V end lost 3 bases, the J end lost 7 bases, and 19 bases lay between the germline ends. This CDR3 has 16 residues. Per the germline V gene, CDR1 is LNHDA and CDR2 is SQIVND (reference sequence). The CDR3 protein is CASSMGLPAGPQPQHF. The CDR3 DNA follows: TGTGCCAGTAGTATGGGGTTGCCCGCGGGGCCACAGCCCCAGCATTTT.

This clonotype was seen a few times. A read error may be the cause here, since a much bigger clone is one base away. This chain joins TRBV27 and TRBJ1-1, with D perhaps matching TRBD1 (5 bases). Germline V gene lookup returns CDR1 MNHEY and CDR2 SMNVEV (reference sequence). The CDR3 is 14 amino acids. The CDR3, as DNA: TGTGCCGGCAGTCCCGGGACTTTCAACACTGAAGCTTTCTTT. It yields the protein CAGSPGTFNTEAFF.

As for this clonotype: A far larger clone is one base from this, pointing to a likely read error. The V gene is TRBV14, the J gene TRBJ2-5; the D is unclear. The CDR3 loop spans 16 amino acids. CDR1 and CDR2 (germline): SGHDN, FVKESK. The CDR3 sequence: CASSPHPNPYQEAQYF. Here the CDR3 DNA reads TGTGCCAGCAGCCCACACCCCAACCCCTACCAAGAGGCCCAGTACTTC.

This clonotype came up many times. At one of its ends the junction is not consistent with the germline gene, which may arise from a read error. The chain joins TRBV6-1 to TRBJ2-6; the D gene is possibly TRBD1 (6 bases). The CDR3 consists of 15 residues. From germline, CDR1 is MNHNS and CDR2 SASEGT. This chain's CDR3 is CASRDGGAGANVLTF. For the CDR3, the DNA is TGTGCCAGCCGTGATGGGGGCGCTGGGGCCAACGTCCTGACTTTC.

The rearrangement links TRBV19 to TRBJ2-5; D remains unclear. The CDR3 consists of 13 residues. The germline V gene has CDR1 LNHDA and CDR2 SQIVND (reference sequence). Trimming cost V 3 bases and J 2 bases, with 7 bases left between them. The CDR3 is CASSIWEQETQYF. DNA for the CDR3: TGTGCCAGTAGTATTTGGGAACAAGAGACCCAGTACTTC.

This clonotype was counted a few times. The genes are TRBV6-5 and TRBJ2-7, with TRBD2 identical over 8 bases. Trimming removed 4 bases from V and 2 bases from J; junction bases left unmatched: 25. The CDR3 has 21 residues. From germline, CDR1 is MNHEY and CDR2 SVGAGI. CDR3 DNA sequence: TGTGCCAGCAGTTCCCCACCTCGGACTAGCCGGAACCACATCCCTCCCTACGAGCAGTACTTC. Its protein is CASSSPPRTSRNHIPPYEQYF.

The table lists this clonotype with a count of one. This chain joins TRBV19 and TRBJ2-4, with 8 bases identical to TRBD1. Germline-derived CDR1 and CDR2 are LNHDA and SQIVND (reference sequence). V shed 3 bases and J 9 bases; nucleotides not matched to a gene: 7. The CDR3 totals 14 residues. The CDR3 loop reads CASSIPRQGSIQYF. DNA for the CDR3: TGTGCCAGTAGTATCCCCCGACAGGGGAGCATTCAGTACTTC.

This clonotype occurred many times. The CDR3 DNA reads TGTGCCAGCAGCTTAGCGGCCAGCGGAGGAGAGACCCAGTACTTC. This gives the protein CASSLAASGGETQYF. The chain couples TRBV7-2 to TRBJ2-5; D may be TRBD2 (5 bases). Germline CDR1 reads SGHTA; CDR2 reads FQGNSA. CDR3 length: 15 residues. V was cut by 0 bases and J by 4 bases, with 12 bases left in between.

This clonotype occurred a few times. This chain joins TRBV4-2 and TRBJ1-1, with 9 bases matching TRBD1. Per germline, CDR1 LGHNA and CDR2 YNFKEQ. CDR3 length: 14 residues. Unmatched junction bases numbered 7, after V lost 1 base and J lost 10 bases. The CDR3 nucleotides are TGTGCCAGCAGCCAAGGGGACAGGGCGGGACCAGCTTTCTTT. It translates to CASSQGDRAGPAFF.

The V call is TRBV28, the J call TRBJ1-1; no clear D gene. CDR1 and CDR2 from the germline V gene are MDHEN and SYDVKM. This CDR3 has 14 amino acids. The V and J ends lost 3 bases and 0 bases respectively, with 8 bases between them. Here the CDR3 reads CASSLPNLNTEAFF. The CDR3 DNA follows: TGTGCCAGCAGTTTGCCAAATCTGAACACTGAAGCTTTCTTT.

Ten or more counts support this clonotype. The V gene is TRBV3-1, the J gene TRBJ1-2; tentative D call: TRBD1 (5 bases). CDR1 is LGHDT, CDR2 YNNKEL, per germline (reference sequence). The ends were cut back, 0 bases at V and 5 bases at J, with 16 bases in the middle. This CDR3 is 16 amino acids long. CDR3 DNA sequence: TGTGCCAGCAGCCAAGACCCCCCGCAGGGTTGGTATGGCTACACCTTC. The encoded protein is CASSQDPPQGWYGYTF.

This clonotype has ten or more counts. The gene calls are TRBV12-3 or TRBV12-4 and TRBJ1-4, with D perhaps TRBD1 (5 bases). The CDR3 runs to 16 residues. V was cut by 5 bases and J by 7 bases, with 20 bases left in between. DNA of the CDR3: TGTGCCAGCAGTCCGGGACTCCAGGCGGGAGGTGAAAAACTGTTTTTT. This gives the protein CASSPGLQAGGEKLFF.

This clonotype was seen at least ten times. The V call is TRBV20-1, the J call TRBJ2-5; no clear D gene. V was clipped by 0 bases and J by 2 bases, with 7 bases between them. Germline lookup yields CDR1 DFQATT and CDR2 SNEGSKA (reference sequence). The CDR3 is 13 amino acids. This CDR3 reads CSARDPRQETQYF. Here the CDR3 DNA reads TGCAGTGCTAGAGATCCTAGGCAAGAGACCCAGTACTTC.

This clonotype was observed a handful of times. The chain combines TRBV6-1 with TRBJ2-7; D is possibly TRBD1 or TRBD2 (5 bases each). The CDR3 spans 16 residues. The V gene lost 6 bases and the J gene lost 0 bases, with 18 bases spanning the gap. Germline CDR1 is MNHNS and CDR2 is SASEGT. The CDR3 region has the DNA TGTGCCAGCAGCTCTAGCCGCGGACATAGCTCCTACGAGCAGTACTTC. Translation: CASSSSRGHSSYEQYF.

This chain connects TRBV27 to TRBJ2-7; 9 nucleotides agree with TRBD1. CDR3 size: 14 residues. Germline assignment: CDR1 MNHEY and CDR2 SMNVEV (reference sequence). V lost 4 bases, J lost 2 bases, and 3 bases stayed unmatched. CDR3 sequence reads: CASSYRGPAYEQYF. As DNA, the CDR3 is TGTGCCAGCAGTTACAGGGGGCCCGCCTACGAGCAGTACTTC.

This clonotype was detected ten times or more. V usage is TRBV5-6 and J usage is TRBJ1-2; D gene ambiguous. The V end was cut by 0 bases, the J end by 4 bases, with 13 bases between. Looked up from germline, CDR1 is SGHDT and CDR2 is YYEEEE. CDR3 length: 15 amino acids. For the CDR3, the DNA is TGTGCCAGCAGCTTGGCGAACGGGTTTCGCTATGGCTACACCTTC. Its translation: CASSLANGFRYGYTF.

This sequence joins TRBV28 and TRBJ2-3; 14 nucleotides match TRBD2. V was pared by 4 bases and J by 4 bases, with 4 bases of the junction left unmatched. The CDR3 runs 16 residues. Germline-derived CDR1 and CDR2 are MDHEN and SYDVKM. The CDR3 region is CASSSGLAGVADTQYF. The CDR3 coding sequence is TGTGCCAGCAGTTCGGGACTAGCGGGAGTGGCAGATACGCAGTATTTT.

This chain links TRBV28 with TRBJ2-1; the D call may be TRBD1 or TRBD2 (6 bases each). The CDR3 has 16 residues. Trimming cost V 2 bases and J 6 bases, with 17 bases left between them. Germline V gene lookup returns CDR1 MDHEN and CDR2 SYDVKM. CDR3 nucleotides: TGTGCCAGCAGTTTACTGGTGTTGGGGGGCACCAATGAGCAGTTCTTC. Amino acids: CASSLLVLGGTNEQFF. Based on the CDR3 plus reference TRBV28 and TRBJ2-1, the full variable domain is DVKVTQSSRYLVKRTGEKVFLECVQDMDHENMFWYRQDPGLGLRLIYFSYDVKMKEKGDIPEGYSVSREKKERFSLILESASTNQTSMYLCASSLLVLGGTNEQFFGPGTRLTVL.

This clonotype has a count of ten or more. The V gene is TRBV5-1, the J gene TRBJ2-2; D is ambiguous. The CDR3 totals 13 residues. V was cut by 2 bases and J by 7 bases, with 9 bases left in between. Germline V gives CDR1 SGHRS, CDR2 YFSETQ. DNA for the CDR3: TGCGCCAGCAGCTTACTATACGGCGGGGAGCTGTTTTTT. It translates to CASSLLYGGELFF.

This clonotype was counted a few times. One end of the junction does not line up with germline, which may come from a read error. The chain joins TRBV4-1 to TRBJ1-1; D is uncertain. Germline V CDR1 and CDR2: MGHRA, YSYEKL. CDR3 length equals 15 residues. The CDR3 region is CASSQEGIMNTEAFF. The CDR3 bases are TGCGCCAGCAGCCAAGAGGGGATCATGAACACTGAAGCCTTCTTT.

This clonotype was recorded at least ten times. The chain carries TRBV11-2 and TRBJ2-7; D call uncertain. This CDR3 is 12 amino acids long. Germline CDR1 SGHAT, CDR2 FQNNGV. The V end was cut by 1 base, the J end by 5 bases, with 6 bases between. The CDR3 nucleotides read TGTGCCAGCAGCTTAGGCCTCAACGAGCAGTACTTC. Amino acids: CASSLGLNEQYF.

This clonotype was counted between two and nine times. The V call is TRBV7-9, the J call TRBJ2-7; TRBD1 agrees at 8 bases. This CDR3 spans 15 amino acids. Germline-derived CDR1 and CDR2 are SEHNR and FQNEAQ (reference sequence). The V gene end was trimmed by 5 bases and the J gene end by 4 bases; junction bases not matched to a gene: 10. For the CDR3, the DNA is TGTGCCAGCAGCCAGGCCCCGGGACAGGCTTACGAGCAGTACTTC. Translating gives CASSQAPGQAYEQYF.

This clonotype was counted many times. The chain links TRBV5-1 to TRBJ1-1; no clear D. The V gene lost 7 bases and the J gene lost 3 bases, with 13 bases spanning the gap. This CDR3 has 13 amino acids. CDR1 SGHRS and CDR2 YFSETQ come from the germline V gene. The CDR3 reads CASRLSSDTEAFF. The CDR3 bases are TGCGCCAGCCGTTTGTCCAGCGACACTGAAGCTTTCTTT.